This entry lists 10 T cell receptor beta chains sequenced from one sample in a study of cytomegalovirus exposure and HLA in healthy donors (dated by TCRdb to 2017 to 2019). The library was generated by the immunoSEQ multiplex PCR assay. TCRdb mirrors the immuneACCESS table, restricted to in-frame sequences. Some clones are absent from its copies; in checked studies, under half trace to an unresolved V gene, and the reason for the others is unknown. The sample contains a few hundred thousand clones, roughly 90% of them found a single time. The ten largest clonotypes hold around 0.84% of the sample. The specimen was PBMCs. The receptors shown here come from a young woman in good health and CMV-seronegative.

The V and J genes are TRBV28 and TRBJ2-7; 8 bases match TRBD2. This CDR3 is 14 amino acids long. With 8 bases clipped from V and 2 bases from J, the junction kept 8 bases outside the gene matches. Looked up from germline, CDR1 is MDHEN and CDR2 is SYDVKM. The DNA for the CDR3 is TGTGCCAGCCAAACAGCGGGAGTACCCTACGAGCAGTACTTC. Residues: CASQTAGVPYEQYF.

The V and J genes are TRBV10-3 and TRBJ1-5; D is possibly TRBD1 (5 bases). The CDR3 has 14 residues. V gave up 2 bases and J gave up 4 bases, with 9 bases separating them. The germline CDR1 and CDR2 sequences are ENHRY and SYGVKD. CDR3 sequence: CAISEDSLNQPQHF. In DNA, the CDR3 is TGTGCCATCAGTGAGGACAGTTTGAATCAGCCCCAGCATTTT.

The chain combines TRBV28 with TRBJ1-2, with TRBD1 matching over 10 bases. CDR3 length: 15 residues. Germline-derived CDR1 and CDR2 are MDHEN and SYDVKM. J was trimmed by 8 bases and V by 3 bases; bases with no gene match: 9. The CDR3 is CASSFGTGALRGYTF. The CDR3 DNA sequence: TGTGCCAGCAGTTTTGGGACAGGGGCTCTGAGGGGCTACACCTTC.

The CDR3 coding sequence is TGTGCCAGTAGGAGGGAAGGGCGGGCGCCTTCCTACGAGCAGTACTTC. Translated, it gives CASRREGRAPSYEQYF. The chain couples TRBV19 to TRBJ2-7, with D maybe TRBD2 (5 bases). This CDR3 comprises 16 residues. V was clipped by 6 bases and J by 1 base, with 19 bases between them. The germline CDR1 and CDR2 sequences are LNHDA and SQIVND (reference sequence).

The chain couples TRBV19 to TRBJ2-7, with 10 bases lining up with TRBD2. Germline loops: CDR1 LNHDA, CDR2 SQIVND (reference sequence). Germline trimming cut 2 bases from V and 6 bases from J; bases unmatched to any gene: 10. This CDR3 comprises 16 residues. The CDR3 DNA reads TGTGCCAGTAGTATACTCGGGCTAGCGGGAGTTAGCGAGCAGTACTTC. This gives the protein CASSILGLAGVSEQYF.

This sequence joins TRBV27 and TRBJ2-1, with a possible D match to TRBD1 (6 bases). The V gene's germline CDR1 is MNHEY and CDR2 SMNVEV (reference sequence). Trimming removed 1 base at V and 7 bases at J, with 11 bases between. This CDR3 region has 14 residues. The CDR3 DNA reads as TGTGCCAGCAGTTTATTCTACAGGGATAATGAGCAGTTCTTC. It is translated as CASSLFYRDNEQFF.

The CDR3 spells CASRTSGKGEQYF. The CDR3 DNA sequence: TGTGCCAGTAGGACTAGCGGGAAGGGCGAGCAGTACTTC. The chain employs TRBV19 and TRBJ2-7; 11 nucleotides align to TRBD2. V lost 6 bases, J lost 6 bases, and 4 bases stayed unmatched. The length of the CDR3 is 13 residues. Germline assignment: CDR1 LNHDA and CDR2 SQIVND (reference sequence).

This chain uses TRBV11-2 with TRBJ2-7, with a possible D match to TRBD1 (6 bases). In germline, CDR1 is SGHAT, CDR2 FQNNGV. This CDR3 is 15 amino acids long. The germline V and J ends were trimmed by 5 bases and 6 bases, with 20 bases remaining between them. As DNA, the CDR3 is TGTGCCAGCAGCGAAGTGTCCAGGGGTATCAGCGAGCAGTACTTC. Its translation is CASSEVSRGISEQYF.

This clone was counted a few times. The rearrangement joins TRBV7-8 to TRBJ2-2; TRBD1 aligns across 7 bases. Germline lookup yields CDR1 SGHVS and CDR2 FQNEAQ. CDR3 length: 14 residues. V was clipped by 10 bases and J by 2 bases; unmatched bases: 7. The CDR3 spells CAILGTVNTGELFF. The CDR3 region has the DNA TGTGCCATCTTAGGGACAGTAAACACCGGGGAGCTGTTTTTT.

V is TRBV29-1 and J is TRBJ2-7; 14 bases align to TRBD2. The germline CDR1 and CDR2 sequences are SQVTM and ANQGSEA. This CDR3 has 15 residues. The trim removed 3 bases at V and 4 bases at J, leaving 5 bases unmatched. The chain's CDR3 is CSVDGTSGSRYEQYF. The CDR3 coding sequence is TGCAGCGTTGACGGGACTAGCGGGAGTAGGTACGAGCAGTACTTC.